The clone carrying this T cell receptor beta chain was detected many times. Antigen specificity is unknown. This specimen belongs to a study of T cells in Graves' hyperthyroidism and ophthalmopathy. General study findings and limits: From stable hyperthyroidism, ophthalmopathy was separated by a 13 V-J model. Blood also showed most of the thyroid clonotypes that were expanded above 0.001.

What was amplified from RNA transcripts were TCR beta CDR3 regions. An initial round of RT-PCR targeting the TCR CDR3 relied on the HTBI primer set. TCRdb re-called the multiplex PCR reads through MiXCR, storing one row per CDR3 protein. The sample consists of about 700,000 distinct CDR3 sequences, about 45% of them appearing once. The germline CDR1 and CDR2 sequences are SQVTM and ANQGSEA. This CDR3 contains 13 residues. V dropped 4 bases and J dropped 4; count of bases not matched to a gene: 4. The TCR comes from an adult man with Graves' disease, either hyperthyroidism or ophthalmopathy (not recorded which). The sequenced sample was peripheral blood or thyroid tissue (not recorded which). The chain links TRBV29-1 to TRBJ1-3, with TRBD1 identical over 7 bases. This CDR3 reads CSVAQGYGNTIYF. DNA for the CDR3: TGCAGCGTTGCACAGGGGTACGGAAACACCATATATTTT.